Listed here are 22 T cell receptor beta chains from one sample, sequenced in a study of T cell responses to AZD1222 COVID-19 vaccine. Only in-frame clones appear in the TCRdb table, and some are missing; sequencing was by immunoSEQ multiplex PCR. This table holds more than 95,000 clones, 80% to 90% found once. Source: peripheral blood, taken on day 0 of AZD1222 vaccination. The origin of the receptors is an adult in good health.

The chain recombines TRBV5-1 with TRBJ2-7; 7 bases agree with TRBD1. Germline loops: CDR1 SGHRS, CDR2 YFSETQ. With 3 bases clipped from V and 6 bases from J, the junction kept 3 bases outside the gene matches. The CDR3 has 12 residues. This CDR3 reads CASSSGTAEQYF. The CDR3 nucleotides read TGCGCCAGCAGCTCCGGGACAGCCGAGCAGTACTTC. The variable domain in full, with the rest retrieved from reference TRBV5-1 and TRBJ2-7, is KAGVTQTPRYLIKTRGQQVTLSCSPISGHRSVSWYQQTPGQGLQFLFEYFSETQRNKGNFPGRFSGRQFSNSRSEMNVSTLELGDSALYLCASSSGTAEQYFGPGTRLTVT.

V is TRBV11-2 and J is TRBJ1-1; D is unclear. This CDR3 comprises 14 residues. From germline, CDR1 is SGHAT and CDR2 FQNNGV. V shed 1 base and J shed 5 bases, with 11 bases lying between them. The CDR3 reads CASSLVTRSTEAFF. CDR3 DNA sequence: TGTGCCAGCAGCTTAGTGACCAGGTCTACTGAAGCTTTCTTT.

The gene calls are TRBV14 and TRBJ2-1; D is ambiguous. Germline values: CDR1 SGHDN, CDR2 FVKESK. The ends were cut back, 1 base at V and 8 bases at J, with 18 bases in the middle. The CDR3 runs to 16 residues. The CDR3 nucleotides are TGTGCCAGCAGCCAAGGGTTTCTCGACCATCGAGATGAGCAGTTCTTC. Translating gives CASSQGFLDHRDEQFF. The whole variable domain, filled in from reference TRBV14 and TRBJ2-1, reads EAGVTQFPSHSVIEKGQTVTLRCDPISGHDNLYWYRRVMGKEIKFLLHFVKESKQDESGMPNNRFLAERTGGTYSTLKVQPAELEDSGVYFCASSQGFLDHRDEQFFGPGTRLTVL.

The V gene is TRBV21-1, the J gene TRBJ2-1; the table's D call TRBD2 went unverified against the DNA. TRBV21-1 corresponds to a pseudogene. This CDR3 is 16 amino acids long. The CDR3 DNA sequence: TGTGCCAGCAGCTACCACCCCTACGCCTTTGAGGGACTAGTGTTCTTC. Amino acid sequence: CASSYHPYAFEGLVFF.

The chain has TRBV7-3 and TRBJ1-1; 8 bases align to TRBD1. Germline V CDR1 and CDR2: SGHTA, FQGTGA. The CDR3 is made up of 14 amino acids. V dropped 8 bases and J dropped 2; count of bases not matched to a gene: 7. The CDR3 sequence: CASSQGAGNTEAFF. DNA for the CDR3: TGTGCCAGCTCCCAGGGGGCGGGTAACACTGAAGCTTTCTTT.

The chain employs TRBV5-6 and TRBJ2-3; TRBD1 or TRBD2 may be the D gene (6 bases each). The CDR3 has 15 residues. CDR1 SGHDT and CDR2 YYEEEE come from the germline V gene. Trimming removed 2 bases at V and 0 bases at J, with 10 bases between. The CDR3 DNA sequence: TGTGCCAGCAGCTTAGGAGGGGGAAGCACAGATACGCAGTATTTT. It encodes CASSLGGGSTDTQYF.

The chain links TRBV7-2 to TRBJ2-5; the D gene is possibly TRBD1 (6 bases). This CDR3 has 13 residues. Trimming left V 6 bases short and J 3 bases short, with 11 bases between. Germline V gene sequence: CDR1 SGHTA, CDR2 FQGNSA. The CDR3 DNA reads TGTGCCAGCAGTCCCGGGACAAAAGAGACCCAGTACTTC. This encodes CASSPGTKETQYF.

This clone was picked up a small number of times. Here the CDR3 reads CASSRGRQETQYF. CDR3 nucleotides: TGTGCCAGCAGCCGGGGCAGACAAGAGACCCAGTACTTC. The rearrangement uses TRBV4-2 and TRBJ2-5; D perhaps matches TRBD1 (5 bases). The V end was cut by 4 bases, the J end by 2 bases, with 8 bases between. Germline V lookup: CDR1 LGHNA, CDR2 YNFKEQ. The CDR3 is made up of 13 amino acids.

This clone showed up just a few times. The chain has TRBV6-1 and TRBJ1-1; 7 bases line up with TRBD1. Germline-derived CDR1 and CDR2 are MNHNS and SASEGT. The CDR3 covers 18 residues. J lost 4 bases, V lost 0 bases, and 14 bases had no gene match. The CDR3 coding sequence is TGTGCCAGCAGTGAAGCGTGGCGGACAGGAGGTCAATCCACTGAAGCTTTCTTT. Its protein product is CASSEAWRTGGQSTEAFF.

The V call is TRBV6-5, the J call TRBJ2-1; 8 nucleotides agree with TRBD1. The CDR3 is made up of 13 amino acids. In germline, CDR1 is MNHEY, CDR2 SVGAGI. With 5 bases clipped from V and 8 bases from J, the junction kept 5 bases outside the gene matches. The CDR3 here is CASSKTGVDEQFF. CDR3 nucleotide sequence: TGTGCCAGCAGTAAGACAGGGGTTGATGAGCAGTTCTTC.

This chain connects TRBV28 to TRBJ1-6; D unclear. This CDR3 is built from 13 residues. Between the trimmed V and J ends, which lost 3 bases and 7 bases, there was a span of 7 bases. Germline loops: CDR1 MDHEN, CDR2 SYDVKM. The DNA of the CDR3 is TGTGCCAGCAGTTTCCCGATAAATTCACCCCTCCACTTT. Residues: CASSFPINSPLHF.

This chain joins TRBV11-2 and TRBJ2-5; D unclear. The CDR3 is 13 amino acids. With 5 bases removed from V and 5 bases from J, the gap between germline ends came to 12 bases. Germline lookup yields CDR1 SGHAT and CDR2 FQNNGV. CDR3 sequence: CASSPRAVETQYF. Here the CDR3 DNA reads TGTGCCAGCAGCCCCCGGGCGGTGGAGACCCAGTACTTC. The full variable domain, with the rest looked up from reference TRBV11-2 and TRBJ2-5, is EAGVAQSPRYKIIEKRQSVAFWCNPISGHATLYWYQQILGQGPKLLIQFQNNGVVDDSQLPKDRFSAERLKGVDSTLKIQPAKLEDSAVYLCASSPRAVETQYFGPGTRLLVL.

V gene TRBV30 combines with J gene TRBJ1-1; 8 nucleotides match TRBD1. V was clipped by 2 bases and J by 5 bases; unmatched bases: 7. The CDR3 length is 14 residues. Per the germline V gene, CDR1 is GTSNPN and CDR2 is SVGIG (reference sequence). The CDR3 DNA follows: TGTGCCTGGAGTTCAGGGGGCGCATGGACTGAAGCTTTCTTT. Amino acids: CAWSSGGAWTEAFF.

The gene calls are TRBV27 and TRBJ1-5; 7 positions match TRBD1. The CDR3 consists of 17 residues. The V gene end was trimmed by 4 bases and the J gene end by 6 bases; junction bases not matched to a gene: 15. The germline V gene encodes CDR1 MNHEY and CDR2 SMNVEV (reference sequence). The CDR3 bases are TGTGCCAGCAGTTCCCGGGGACAGCCGAAAAGAATTCAGCCCCAGCATTTT. The encoded protein is CASSSRGQPKRIQPQHF.

In its sample, this clone is medium-sized (0.01 to 0.1%). The rearrangement links TRBV28 to TRBJ1-1, with TRBD1 as a possible D gene (5 bases). CDR1 and CDR2 from the germline V gene are MDHEN and SYDVKM. This CDR3 has 13 amino acids. Trimming shortened V by 5 bases and J by 2 bases, and 9 bases separated the two germline ends. Here the CDR3 reads CASSLTVNTEAFF. The CDR3 DNA is TGTGCCAGCAGTCTGACAGTTAACACTGAAGCTTTCTTT.

CDR3 coding DNA: TGTGCCTGGAGTGGAGGCCCCACAGATACGCAGTATTTT. This codes for CAWSGGPTDTQYF. This sequence joins TRBV30 and TRBJ2-3; no clear D gene. The V and J ends lost 1 base and 2 bases respectively, with 7 bases between them. CDR1 and CDR2 (germline): GTSNPN, SVGIG (reference sequence). This CDR3 is built from 13 residues.

The rearrangement uses TRBV30 and TRBJ2-5, with 7 bases that match TRBD2. The CDR3 covers 15 residues. V trimming: 4 bases; J trimming: 2 bases; junction bases outside the gene matches: 10. Germline V gives CDR1 GTSNPN, CDR2 SVGIG (reference sequence). The CDR3 reads CAWTHPLARQETQYF. The CDR3 region has the DNA TGTGCCTGGACACACCCACTAGCGCGGCAAGAGACCCAGTACTTC.

The chain recombines TRBV12-3 or TRBV12-4 with TRBJ2-1; unclear D gene. V lost 6 bases and J lost 5, with 8 bases in between. The CDR3 sequence is 12 residues long. The CDR3 protein is CASRQENNEQFF. The CDR3 DNA sequence: TGTGCCAGCAGGCAGGAAAACAATGAGCAGTTCTTC.

In this sample, this clone turned up once. The V call is TRBV6-5, the J call TRBJ1-5; maybe TRBD1 (5 bases). V lost 2 bases and J lost 13, with 9 bases in between. CDR3 length equals 11 residues. In germline, CDR1 is MNHEY, CDR2 SVGAGI. In nucleotides, the CDR3 is TGTGCCAGCAGTTACCGGGGGGTGCAGCATTTT. This encodes CASSYRGVQHF.

The J gene is TRBJ2-7, the V gene TRBV9; the match to TRBD2 covers 11 bases. Germline loops: CDR1 SGDLS, CDR2 YYNGEE. V trimming: 0 bases; J trimming: 4 bases; junction bases outside the gene matches: 3. The CDR3 loop spans 15 amino acids. The CDR3 sequence is CASSVGTSGSYEQYF. The CDR3 nucleotides read TGTGCCAGCAGCGTAGGTACTAGCGGGAGTTACGAGCAGTACTTC.

This chain connects TRBV11-1 to TRBJ2-2; maybe TRBD2 (7 bases). CDR1 is SGHAT, CDR2 FQDESV, per germline (reference sequence). V lost 5 bases and J lost 6, with 16 bases in between. The CDR3 covers 15 residues. DNA of the CDR3: TGTGCCAGCAGCCCGGGGGGCGGCGGGGCCGGGGAGCTGTTTTTT. Translation: CASSPGGGGAGELFF.

Only a few counts were recorded for this clone. The chain has TRBV10-3 and TRBJ1-2; TRBD1 matches at 7 bases. V lost 3 bases and J lost 7; bases outside the gene matches: 5. In germline, CDR1 is ENHRY, CDR2 SYGVKD. CDR3 size: 13 residues. CDR3 DNA sequence: TGTGCCATCAGTGAAGGGGCAGGGGGTGGCTACACCTTC. Residues: CAISEGAGGGYTF.